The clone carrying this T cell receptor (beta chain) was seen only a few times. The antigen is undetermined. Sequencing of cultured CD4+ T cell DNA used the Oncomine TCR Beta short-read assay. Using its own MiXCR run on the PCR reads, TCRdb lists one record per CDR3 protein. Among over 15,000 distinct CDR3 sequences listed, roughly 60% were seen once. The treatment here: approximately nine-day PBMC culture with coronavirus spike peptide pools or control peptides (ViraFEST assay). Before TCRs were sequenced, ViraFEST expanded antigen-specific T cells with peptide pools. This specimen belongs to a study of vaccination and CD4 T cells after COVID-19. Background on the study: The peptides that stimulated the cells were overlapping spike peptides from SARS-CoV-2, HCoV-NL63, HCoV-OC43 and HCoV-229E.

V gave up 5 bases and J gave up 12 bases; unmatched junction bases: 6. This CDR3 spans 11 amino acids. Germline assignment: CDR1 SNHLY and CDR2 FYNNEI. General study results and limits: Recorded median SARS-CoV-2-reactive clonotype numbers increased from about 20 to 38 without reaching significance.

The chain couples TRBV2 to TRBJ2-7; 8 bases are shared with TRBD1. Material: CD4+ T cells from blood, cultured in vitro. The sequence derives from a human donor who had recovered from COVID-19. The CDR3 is CASSTGGNRYF. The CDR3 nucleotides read TGTGCCAGCAGTACAGGGGGTAATAGGTACTTC.